This T cell receptor (beta chain) came from a study of blood T cells in healthy people across ages. A J-beta primer mix and a sample-barcoded 5' primer were used in a second PCR of about 7 to 12 cycles. TCRdb processed the 5' RACE reads anew with MiXCR; each CDR3 protein has one entry. The data contain about 1.4 million distinct CDR3 sequences, approximately 60% of them singletons. Caucasian, healthy and from Russia, the donors were aged between 6 and 90. Each sample yielded at least 5.5 micrograms of PBMC total RNA. Broader study findings: Age showed a roughly linear inverse relationship with TCR beta diversity per million T cells. Unsorted PBMC input precluded a conclusive naive versus antigen-experienced comparison.

As for this clonotype: Its antigen is unidentified.

Trimming cost V 8 bases and J 5 bases, with 19 bases left between them. Germline CDR1 reads ENHRY; CDR2 reads SYGVKD. The CDR3 consists of 14 residues. This receptor was obtained from a young man in good health. Sequencing was carried out using blood. The V call is TRBV10-3, the J call TRBJ2-7, with a possible D match to TRBD1 (6 bases). DNA of the CDR3: TGTGCCATCCGGGCAGGGACAAATTCCCACGAGCAGTACTTC. It yields the protein CAIRAGTNSHEQYF.